Shown below are 13 T cell receptor beta chains from a single sample sequenced in a study of cytomegalovirus exposure and HLA in healthy donors (dated 2017 in TCRdb). Preparation of the library involved the immunoSEQ multiplex PCR assay. For the multiplex PCR, a mixture combining 60 forward primers for TCR Vbeta segments and 13 reverse primers for TCR Jbeta segments was used. The table was pulled from immuneACCESS by TCRdb, which kept in-frame rearrangements only. Such tables lose some clones; where checked, under half of the loss comes from unresolved V genes, and the rest has no known cause. A total of around 200,000 clones appear in this sample, around 86% of them only once. The leading ten clones occupy more than 6% of the sample. What was sequenced was PBMCs. The origin of the receptors is a man aged 35-49 years in good health and CMV-seropositive.

J is TRBJ1-1 and V is TRBV27, with 8 bases identical to TRBD1. Germline trimming cut 3 bases from V and 5 bases from J; bases unmatched to any gene: 11. In germline, CDR1 is MNHEY, CDR2 SMNVEV (reference sequence). The CDR3 extends over 16 amino acids. The CDR3 sequence is CASSLLTGGGETEAFF. CDR3 DNA sequence: TGTGCCAGCAGTTTGTTAACAGGGGGAGGAGAGACTGAAGCTTTCTTT.

V usage is TRBV9 and J usage is TRBJ1-1; 10 bases fit TRBD1. The CDR3 runs to 14 residues. Trimming took 0 bases from V and 5 from J; bases not matched to a gene: 1. The V gene's germline CDR1 is SGDLS and CDR2 YYNGEE. CDR3: CASSVEGQGTEAFF. CDR3 coding DNA: TGTGCCAGCAGCGTAGAGGGACAGGGGACTGAAGCTTTCTTT.

This sequence joins TRBV11-1 and TRBJ2-7, with 8 bases aligning to TRBD1. This CDR3 has 14 residues. From germline, CDR1 is SGHAT and CDR2 FQDESV (reference sequence). The V gene end was trimmed by 5 bases and the J gene end by 4 bases; junction bases not matched to a gene: 7. The CDR3 spells CASSPTGVIYEQYF. The CDR3 DNA sequence: TGTGCCAGCAGCCCGACAGGGGTCATTTACGAGCAGTACTTC.

This clone has only one observation. This rearrangement joins TRBV6-6 to TRBJ2-7; D remains unclear. The CDR3 runs to 16 residues. The germline CDR1 and CDR2 sequences are MNHNY and SVGAGI (reference sequence). Trimming pared 6 bases from V and 0 bases from J, leaving 18 bases between. CDR3 in amino acids: CASSLSSVAVSYEQYF. For the CDR3, the DNA is TGTGCCAGCAGCCTTTCCTCGGTGGCGGTCTCCTACGAGCAGTACTTC.

The chain recombines TRBV19 with TRBJ2-2; D possibly corresponds to TRBD2 (6 bases). The V gene lost 3 bases and the J gene lost 5 bases, with 10 bases spanning the gap. This CDR3 is 14 amino acids long. CDR1 LNHDA and CDR2 SQIVND come from the germline V gene (reference sequence). In DNA, the CDR3 is TGTGCCAGTAGTATTTTGGGAGGAACCGGGGAGCTGTTTTTT. It specifies CASSILGGTGELFF.

The CDR3 spells CASRRGPYGYTF. CDR3 bases: TGTGCCAGCAGGAGGGGGCCCTATGGCTACACCTTC. This chain connects TRBV2 to TRBJ1-2; 7 bases match TRBD1. Germline V gene sequence: CDR1 SNHLY, CDR2 FYNNEI. The CDR3 contains 12 residues. V shed 6 bases, J shed 4 bases, and the junction held 2 bases outside the gene matches.

This sequence joins TRBV25-1 and TRBJ2-5, with a possible D match to TRBD2 (5 bases). TRBJ2-7 explains the end of the DNA better; the J call may be wrong. Germline V gene sequence: CDR1 MGHDK, CDR2 SYGVNS. This CDR3 is 11 amino acids long. The CDR3 protein is CASSEAGEQYF. CDR3 DNA sequence: TGTGCCAGCAGTGAGGCGGGCGAGCAGTACTTC.

The chain is built from TRBV11-2 and TRBJ2-7; D remains unclear. Trimming took 4 bases from V and 1 from J, leaving 8 bases between them. The CDR3 is 13 residues long. Germline CDR1 and CDR2: SGHAT and FQNNGV. CDR3 residues: CASSSRRSYEQYF. The CDR3 DNA reads as TGTGCCAGCAGCTCCCGTCGGTCCTACGAGCAGTACTTC.

The chain uses TRBV7-3 and TRBJ2-5; 9 nucleotides match TRBD1. Germline trimming cut 8 bases from V and 5 bases from J; bases unmatched to any gene: 6. CDR1 and CDR2 from the germline V gene are SGHTA and FQGTGA. This CDR3 spans 13 amino acids. CDR3 in DNA: TGTGCCAGCTCACAGGGGGCTATTGAGACCCAGTACTTC. It specifies CASSQGAIETQYF. Complete variable domain (other parts from reference TRBV7-3 and TRBJ2-5): GAGVSQTPSNKVTEKGKYVELRCDPISGHTALYWYRQSLGQGPEFLIYFQGTGAADDSGLPNDRFFAVRPEGSVSTLKIQRTERGDSAVYLCASSQGAIETQYFGPGTRLLVL.

The gene calls are TRBV19 and TRBJ2-3, with TRBD2 matching over 8 bases. The CDR3 spans 16 residues. The J segment lost 5 bases and the V segment lost 5 bases, leaving 12 bases of the junction unmatched. Germline assignment: CDR1 LNHDA and CDR2 SQIVND (reference sequence). The CDR3 nucleotides are TGTGCCAGTAGTGCGAAAGCTCCGGGAGGGGGAGATACGCAGTATTTT. This codes for CASSAKAPGGGDTQYF.

A single count supports this clone. The chain links TRBV7-2 to TRBJ1-2; D is possibly TRBD1 (5 bases). There are 13 residues in the CDR3. Germline lookup yields CDR1 SGHTA and CDR2 FQGNSA. With 5 bases removed from V and 4 bases from J, the gap between germline ends came to 11 bases. CDR3 region: CASSPSGGYGYTF. The CDR3 nucleotides are TGTGCCAGCAGCCCCTCCGGGGGCTATGGCTACACCTTC. Complete variable domain (other parts from reference TRBV7-2 and TRBJ1-2): GAGVSQSPSNKVTEKGKDVELRCDPISGHTALYWYRQSLGQGLEFLIYFQGNSAPDKSGLPSDRFSAERTGGSVSTLTIQRTQQEDSAVYLCASSPSGGYGYTFGSGTRLTVV.

The chain employs TRBV7-3 and TRBJ2-5; the match to TRBD1 covers 8 bases. Trimming at V came to 4 bases and at J to 1 base, leaving 5 bases not matched to a gene. Germline V CDR1 and CDR2: SGHTA, FQGTGA. This CDR3 has 15 residues. In DNA, the CDR3 is TGTGCCAGCAGCTACGGACAGGGATCCCAAGAGACCCAGTACTTC. Amino acids: CASSYGQGSQETQYF. The full variable domain, with the rest looked up from reference TRBV7-3 and TRBJ2-5, is GAGVSQTPSNKVTEKGKYVELRCDPISGHTALYWYRQSLGQGPEFLIYFQGTGAADDSGLPNDRFFAVRPEGSVSTLKIQRTERGDSAVYLCASSYGQGSQETQYFGPGTRLLVL.

The chain recombines TRBV7-6 with TRBJ2-2; TRBD1 matches 7 bases. Germline trimming cut 3 bases from V and 7 bases from J; bases unmatched to any gene: 17. Germline values: CDR1 SGHVS, CDR2 FNYEAQ. The CDR3 consists of 18 residues. Here the CDR3 reads CASSFRGGAVAANGELFF. CDR3 DNA sequence: TGTGCCAGCAGCTTTAGAGGGGGCGCGGTCGCAGCGAACGGGGAGCTGTTTTTT.